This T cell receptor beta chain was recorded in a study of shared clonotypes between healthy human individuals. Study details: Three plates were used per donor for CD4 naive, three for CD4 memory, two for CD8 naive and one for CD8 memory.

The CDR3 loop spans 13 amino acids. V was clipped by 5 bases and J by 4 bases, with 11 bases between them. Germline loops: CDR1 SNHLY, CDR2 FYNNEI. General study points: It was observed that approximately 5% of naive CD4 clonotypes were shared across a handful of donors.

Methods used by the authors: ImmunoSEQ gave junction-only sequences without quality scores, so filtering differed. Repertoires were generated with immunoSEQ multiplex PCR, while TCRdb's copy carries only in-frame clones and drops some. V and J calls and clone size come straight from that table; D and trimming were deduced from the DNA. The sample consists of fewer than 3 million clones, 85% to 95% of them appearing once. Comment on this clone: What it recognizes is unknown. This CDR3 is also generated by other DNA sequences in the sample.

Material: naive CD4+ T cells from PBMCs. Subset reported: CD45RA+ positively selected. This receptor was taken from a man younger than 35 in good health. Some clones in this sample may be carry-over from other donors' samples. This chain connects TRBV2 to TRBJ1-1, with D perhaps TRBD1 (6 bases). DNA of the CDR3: TGTGCCAGCAGTAAGGAAGGGGGCACTGAAGCTTTCTTT. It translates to CASSKEGGTEAFF.